This T cell receptor (beta chain) came from a study of blood T cell repertoires in COVID-19. At the level of the study: Specimens from acute and convalescent COVID-19 originated in the United States, Italy and Spain. T cells, B-cell-depleted T cells, or PBMCs provided the cDNA or gDNA that served as material.

This clone was detected only once. As processed by the authors: Amplification from reference gene primers served as the basis for estimated nucleated cell counts. The method was immunoSEQ multiplex PCR; TCRdb's version includes in-frame clones alone and lacks a portion of them. D and trimming were read from the DNA, whereas the V and J calls and clone size are those reported in that table. The data contain about 53,000 clones, 81% of them singletons. This CDR3 is 17 amino acids long. Deletions cut 6 bases from V and 6 bases from J, with 25 bases between. From germline, CDR1 is MDHEN and CDR2 SYDVKM. This receptor was identified in a woman over 75 with COVID-19, enrolled during active disease. The specimen sequenced was peripheral blood. The chain combines TRBV28 with TRBJ2-3; tentative D call: TRBD2 (6 bases). CDR3: CASRTPPGGKGLDTQYF. The DNA for the CDR3 is TGTGCCAGCAGAACCCCACCCGGAGGGAAGGGGCTGGATACGCAGTATTTT.